This TCR beta chain was documented in a study of regulatory T cells in long-lasting Graves disease (dated by TCRdb to the early 2020s). About the investigation overall: Patients with newly diagnosed Graves' disease had been on antithyroid drugs for under 3 months. Persistent Graves' disease patients were compared with newly diagnosed Graves' disease patients by peripheral blood TCR sequencing and RNA sequencing. The study took place in China and was registered as a clinical trial. A total of about 33 samples were covered by TCR sequencing, comprising approximately 13 persistent and 20 newly diagnosed Graves' disease patients. Points the paper makes about the study in general: Sequencing and analysis were limited to the TCR beta chain. The authors acknowledged the small sample size as a limitation that may reduce accuracy. Compared with newly diagnosed patients, patients with persistent Graves' disease had lower TCR Shannon entropy and fewer highly expanded clones, which suggests clonal expansion. A larger number of public clonotypes was shared among persistent patients (over 2,500) than among newly diagnosed patients (roughly 970). Because the primary lesion, thyroid tissue, could not be accessed, the study looked at peripheral blood alone. Preferential use of TRBV28, TRBJ1-2 and TRBJ2-5 was observed in persistent disease, whereas TRBV20-1 and TRBJ2-1 were favored in newly diagnosed disease.

The CDR3 spans 17 residues, from the cysteine through the phenylalanine. The DNA shown is the 51-base CDR3, in frame from base 1. For CDR1 and CDR2, the germline V gene lists MNHEY and SVGEGT. For this chain, trimming is 2 bases at the V end and 0 bases at the J end, and the number of junction bases without a gene match is 4. Library generation was performed with multiplex PCR. Instrument on record: Illumina HiSeq 4000. iRepertoire HTBI primers and Arm-PCR amplification of CDR3 regions were used to construct TCR beta libraries. Gel purification was performed on PCR products prior to sequencing. The source study handled its data this way. Gene usage analysis of CDR3 amino acid clonotypes relied on the approximately 60 TRBV and 14 TRBJ segments identified across samples. COPE and FqMerger were used to merge filtered high-quality paired reads into contigs. BLAST was used to align contigs to IMGT TRBV, TRBD and TRBJ reference genes, and CDR3 was defined according to IMGT. Clonotypes above 0.1% frequency were classified as highly expanded clones. Repertoire diversity was measured by Shannon entropy, and V-J evenness by the Gini coefficient. A clonotype found in more than one individual was treated as public. TCRdb handled the public reads itself, with Q25 trimming in fastp and clone calling in MiXCR, and kept productive beta chains. Under each unique CDR3 protein, matching rows form one entry showing the most common genes and DNA. These V and J calls are TCRdb output, not the study's own analysis. The sample table holds about 530,000 distinct CDR3 sequences, of which approximately 16% were seen once. Clones ranked in the top ten supply about 25% of the sample.

This specimen's time point label, per the study, means: newly diagnosed GD, antithyroid drugs for less than 3 months. For both TCR sequencing and RNA sequencing, RNA was extracted from PBMCs in TRIzol. The diagnosis of Graves' disease followed American Thyroid Association guidelines. Patients for the study were recruited at an endocrinology department in Xi'an, China. Each patient gave about 8.1 milliliters of peripheral blood, collected in an EDTA anticoagulant tube. PBMCs were isolated by Ficoll Paque Plus density gradient separation without further T cell sorting. RNA quality was checked with an Agilent 2100 Bioanalyzer and agarose gel, and concentration with a NanoDrop 2000. This clonotype was found many times. The specificity of this receptor is unknown. Per-nucleotide qualities are absent, and no much larger clonotype sits a single base away. These data were also reused for a study on T cells in Graves' hyperthyroidism and ophthalmopathy. Drawing on the second study: Graves' hyperthyroidism was defined as stable when no progression to ophthalmopathy occurred over 18 months of follow-up. The hyperthyroidism patients were between 18 and 65 years old and newly diagnosed, with a disease duration of less than 2 months. Exclusion was applied to patients with uncontrolled infections, other autoimmune diseases, pregnancy or lactation. Diagnoses were based on clinical symptoms, serum thyroxine and TRAb, thyroid ultrasound and orbital computed tomography. The first round of RT-PCR for the TCR CDR3 was performed with the HTBI primer set and the Qiagen OneStep RT-PCR kit. Most expanded thyroid clonotypes (frequency above 0.001) were also detected in blood, a finding suggesting that blood repertoires may reflect thyroid immune responses. In cross-validation, a model built on a 13 V-J signature told ophthalmopathy apart from stable hyperthyroidism with roughly 87% sensitivity and approximately 81% specificity, and in testing the same model reached 80%/75%. In validation, the model predicted progression to ophthalmopathy with just under 71% sensitivity and 72% to 85% specificity, a median of about six months before onset. TCR V-J signatures able to tell the groups apart were searched for in a discovery cohort of some 100 patients, of whom approximately 40 had Graves' ophthalmopathy and roughly 58 had stable Graves' hyperthyroidism. Whether ophthalmopathy could be predicted prospectively was tested in an independent validation cohort made up of about 18 hyperthyroidism patients plus 17 patients who later progressed to ophthalmopathy. For training and testing, the 95 to 100 patients in the discovery cohort were randomly divided in a 7:3 ratio. In addition, the study compared T-cell repertoires in thyroid tissue and in blood from over 5 Graves' hyperthyroidism patients. Following sampling, methimazole starting at 30 mg daily was given to hyperthyroidism patients, and high-dose intravenous methylprednisolone was given to ophthalmopathy patients. Libraries were constructed in a second round of multiplex PCR, after which size selection and purification were performed. Paired-end sequencing of the libraries was performed with 100 bp reads on an Illumina HiSeq2000. SOAPnuke was used to process the raw data, removing reads that contained adapters or uncalled bases, had a mean Phred below 15, or lacked an exact match to the constant primer or identifier. COPE v1.2.5 was used to merge high-quality paired reads, and clonotypes were defined as unique nucleotide sequences. MiTCR v1.1 was used to align clonotypes to the IMGT TRBV, TRBD and TRBJ reference segments. The analysis was restricted to V-J combinations with a frequency above 0.0001, which together covered over 99% of the repertoires. The TCS score was defined as the ratio of F50 (clonal expansion) to E x V (chaos), calculated using BLOSUM62-based TCRdist between CDR3 peptides within each V-J. Welch's t-statistics and random forest reduced around 510 V-J features to roughly 13, which were used in a naive Bayes classifier (R e1071). No statistical method was used to set the sample size in advance, and investigators knew the group allocation. According to the paper, TCR Vbeta CDR3 sequencing was carried out on more than 120 peripheral blood samples, which came from 40 to 45 ophthalmopathy, approximately 78 hyperthyroidism and some 17 progressor patients.

Sample: peripheral blood mononuclear cells (PBMCs), taken at new diagnosis, from a patient treated with antithyroid drugs. The receptor comes from a middle-aged woman with Graves disease. Donor details come from another sample of the same person, matched by shared clones. Recombination joined TRBV6-2 or TRBV6-3 with TRBJ2-3; TRBD2 fits 11 bases in the junction. The DNA is as follows: TGTGCCAGCAGTTACGGACTAGCGGGTATTAGCACAGATACGCAGTATTTT. The encoded protein is CASSYGLAGISTDTQYF.